This T cell receptor (beta chain) was recorded in a study of shared clonotypes between healthy human individuals. With regard to this clone: Its cognate antigen is unknown.

CDR1 is LGHNA and CDR2 is YSLEER in the germline V gene. The CDR3 runs 14 residues. With V trimmed by 0 bases and J by 7 bases, 6 bases remained unmatched. Findings of the study overall: Clonotype sharing among the donors was expected to vary with sequencing depth.

The authors split each subset's genomic DNA evenly across several immunoSEQ plates. Unsorted PBMC replicate PCRs used approximately 300 ng DNA, tens of thousands of T cell genomes. Method: immunoSEQ multiplex PCR; TCRdb's copy keeps in-frame clones and lacks some. The sample has nearly 500,000 clones; over 65% are singletons. The chain uses TRBV4-3 and TRBJ2-7; TRBD1 agrees at 7 bases. The receptor comes from a woman in her thirties or forties in good health. Some clones in this sample may be carry-over from other donors' samples. Sequencing used PBMCs. This CDR3 reads CASSQDLQGYEQYF. The CDR3 DNA reads as TGCGCCAGCAGCCAAGATTTACAGGGGTATGAGCAGTACTTC.